This T cell receptor beta chain is drawn from a study of blood T cell repertoires in COVID-19. As for the study in general: Samples taken during acute and convalescent COVID-19 were collected in the United States, Italy and Spain. Sources were T cells, B-cell-depleted T cells, or PBMCs; the material itself was cDNA or gDNA.

How the authors handled the data: Nucleated cell number was recorded as an estimate derived from reference gene primer amplification. The method was immunoSEQ multiplex PCR; TCRdb's version includes in-frame clones alone and lacks a portion of them. For V, J and clone size, that table is used; D and trimming come from the DNA. This sample has 110,000 to 150,000 clones, with roughly 88% found just once. The sequenced sample consisted of peripheral blood. The receptor was derived from a man aged 65-85 years with acute or convalescent COVID-19.

The CDR3 DNA is TGTGCCAGCAGTGAATACACGGGAGACTATGGCTACACCTTC. Its translation is CASSEYTGDYGYTF. The J gene is TRBJ1-2, the V gene TRBV25-1; D is uncertain. V lost 0 bases and J 3 bases, leaving 8 bases between the germline ends. The CDR3 sequence is 14 residues long. Germline values: CDR1 MGHDK, CDR2 SYGVNS.